This T cell receptor (beta chain) derives from a study of T-cell reconstitution after alpha-beta-depleted transplantation in children. General observations from the study: By about two months after transplant, alpha-beta T cells reportedly arose from several hundred graft clones that had expanded. Fresh T-cell production supplied most of the T-cell counts and diversity seen one year after transplant. Some patients' high day-60 TCRbeta diversity was attributed to recipient cells surviving conditioning.

This clonotype was picked up a small number of times. Its antigen is still unknown. Preparation of the TCRbeta library used unique molecular identifiers. TCRdb reprocessed the PCR reads with MiXCR, giving one entry per CDR3 protein. The sample carries some 830,000 distinct CDR3 sequences, 16% recorded once. Trimming shortened V by 1 base and J by 4 bases, and 12 bases separated the two germline ends. This CDR3 region has 15 residues. Looked up from germline, CDR1 is SGHRS and CDR2 is YFSETQ. This TCR derives from a male patient between 5 and 17 years old who had a stem cell transplant for acute lymphoblastic leukemia, so the T cells may come from the graft donor. The chain carries TRBV5-1 and TRBJ2-1; D possibly uses TRBD1 or TRBD2 (5 bases each). The sequenced sample was PBMCs, mostly from graft donor cells, obtained 360 days after TCRalphabeta/CD19-depleted stem cell transplant. The CDR3 is CASSLTSGQYNEQFF. CDR3 bases: TGCGCCAGCAGCTTGACGAGCGGACAATACAATGAGCAGTTCTTC.